Listed here are 20 T cell receptor beta chains from one sample, sequenced in a study of T cells in Graves' hyperthyroidism and ophthalmopathy (dated by TCRdb to between 2018 and 2021). Library creation used multiplex PCR. Data came from an Illumina HiSeq 2000. TCR beta CDR3 regions were amplified from RNA transcripts. For the first round of RT-PCR on the TCR CDR3, the HTBI primer set was used together with the Qiagen OneStep RT-PCR kit. In TCRdb, the public reads were trimmed at Q25 with fastp and aligned with MiXCR, with productive beta chains retained. Under each unique CDR3 protein, matching rows form one entry showing the most common genes and DNA. Within this sample are 650,000 to 850,000 distinct CDR3 sequences, with approximately 18% of them counted one time only. The ten top clones hold approximately 15% of the sample. The sequenced sample consisted of blood. These receptor sequences come from a woman between 50 and 59 years old with Graves' hyperthyroidism that later progressed to Graves' ophthalmopathy.

This clonotype was seen repeatedly, ten times or more. The chain is built from TRBV20-1 and TRBJ2-1, with a tentative D call TRBD1 (5 bases). CDR1 and CDR2 (germline): DFQATT, SNEGSKA (reference sequence). CDR3 size: 16 residues. V was trimmed by 1 base and J by 8 bases, leaving 21 bases between them. CDR3 sequence reads: CSARAYQAGFTDEQFF. The CDR3, as DNA: TGCAGTGCTAGAGCCTATCAGGCAGGGTTTACAGATGAGCAGTTCTTC.

The V and J genes are TRBV11-2 and TRBJ2-3; the match to TRBD1 covers 8 bases. CDR3 length equals 16 residues. CDR1 is SGHAT and CDR2 is FQNNGV in the germline V gene. The ends lost 5 bases at V and 0 bases at J; junction bases unmatched: 7. The CDR3 loop reads CASSPGRTGSTDTQYF. CDR3 sequence (DNA): TGTGCCAGCAGCCCCGGTCGGACAGGGAGCACAGATACGCAGTATTTT.

Ten or more counts support this clonotype. The chain couples TRBV7-8 to TRBJ1-1; a possible D gene is TRBD1 (5 bases). The ends were cut back, 0 bases at V and 6 bases at J, with 11 bases in the middle. The CDR3 contains 14 residues. CDR1 and CDR2 from the germline V gene are SGHVS and FQNEAQ. The DNA of the CDR3 is TGTGCCAGCAGCTTAGCGTCGGGGGTATCTGAAGCTTTCTTT. This sequence encodes CASSLASGVSEAFF.

This clonotype was seen ten or more times. The chain combines TRBV18 with TRBJ1-5; D is undetermined. Germline CDR1 KGHSH, CDR2 LQKENI. With 4 bases removed from V and 6 bases from J, the gap between germline ends came to 13 bases. The CDR3 totals 14 residues. The CDR3, as DNA: TGTGCCAGCTCACTAGGGCTTCGGGGTCAGCCCCAGCATTTT. This encodes CASSLGLRGQPQHF.

The chain combines TRBV6-4 with TRBJ2-2; perhaps TRBD1 as D (5 bases). V was trimmed by 6 bases and J by 7 bases, leaving 15 bases between them. The CDR3 covers 14 residues. CDR1 is MRHNA and CDR2 is SNTAGT in the germline V gene. In nucleotides, the CDR3 is TGTGCCAGCAGAGAACAGGAGTTCAGCGGGGAGCTGTTTTTT. This encodes CASREQEFSGELFF.

This clonotype was counted only a few times. The chain recombines TRBV2 with TRBJ2-2; 8 bases map to TRBD1. The CDR3 consists of 15 residues. Per the germline V gene, CDR1 is SNHLY and CDR2 is FYNNEI. The V and J ends lost 5 bases and 7 bases, in that order; junction bases with no gene match: 9. CDR3 nucleotide sequence: TGTGCCAGCAGTCGGTCCAGGGGGCCGGTCGGGGAGCTGTTTTTT. This gives the protein CASSRSRGPVGELFF.

This clonotype was counted ten times or more. The chain is built from TRBV18 and TRBJ1-1; TRBD1 aligns across 10 bases. CDR3 size: 17 residues. After removal of 8 bases from V and 1 base from J, the junction contained 13 bases not matched to a gene. Germline assignment: CDR1 KGHSH and CDR2 LQKENI. DNA of the CDR3: TGTGCCAGCACATATTCGACAGGGGGCGGCTCGAACACTGAAGCTTTCTTT. It yields the protein CASTYSTGGGSNTEAFF.

This clonotype was observed a few times. The chain links TRBV19 to TRBJ1-2; the D is unclear. V was clipped by 4 bases and J by 7 bases, with 13 bases between them. The germline V gene encodes CDR1 LNHDA and CDR2 SQIVND (reference sequence). This CDR3 has 13 residues. The CDR3: CASSTNYGLGYTF. The CDR3, as DNA: TGTGCCAGTAGTACGAACTATGGCCTTGGCTACACCTTC.

The chain employs TRBV7-9 and TRBJ2-1, with D perhaps TRBD2 (5 bases). V dropped 5 bases and J dropped 5 bases, with 13 bases sitting between them. Germline CDR1 reads SEHNR; CDR2 reads FQNEAQ (reference sequence). This CDR3 has 14 residues. The CDR3 loop is CASSPQLEDNEQFF. The CDR3 region has the DNA TGTGCCAGCAGCCCTCAACTAGAAGACAATGAGCAGTTCTTC.

This clonotype came up many times. V usage is TRBV20-1 and J usage is TRBJ1-4; perhaps TRBD1 as D (5 bases). The ends were cut back, 1 base at V and 2 bases at J, with 11 bases in the middle. This CDR3 contains 15 residues. Germline lookup yields CDR1 DFQATT and CDR2 SNEGSKA (reference sequence). The CDR3 DNA follows: TGCAGTGCTAGAGTATCGCAGGGTACTAATGAAAAACTGTTTTTT. The encoded protein is CSARVSQGTNEKLFF.

This clonotype was observed many times. This chain uses TRBV12-3 or TRBV12-4 with TRBJ2-1; TRBD2 matches at 12 bases. The CDR3 is made up of 15 amino acids. Trimming cost V 6 bases and J 4 bases; bases outside gene matches: 4. CDR3 nucleotide sequence: TGTGCCAGCAGCCTAACTAGCGGGGGGTACAATGAGCAGTTCTTC. This sequence encodes CASSLTSGGYNEQFF.

The chain combines TRBV4-1 with TRBJ2-7; 9 positions match TRBD2. Germline V gene sequence: CDR1 MGHRA, CDR2 YSYEKL. The CDR3 extends over 15 amino acids. Trimming took 0 bases from V and 3 from J; bases not matched to a gene: 3. CDR3 DNA: TGCGCCAGCAGCCAAGAGGCGGGGGGGCGCTACGAGCAGTACTTC. Its translation: CASSQEAGGRYEQYF.

This clonotype has ten or more counts. The chain recombines TRBV11-1 with TRBJ2-1; 9 nucleotides match TRBD2. Trimming cost V 5 bases and J 7 bases; bases outside gene matches: 12. Germline values: CDR1 SGHAT, CDR2 FQDESV (reference sequence). The CDR3 loop spans 16 amino acids. In DNA form, the CDR3 reads TGTGCCAGCAGCCCTAGCCAGGCGGGGGGGGTTAATGAGCAGTTCTTC. Its translation is CASSPSQAGGVNEQFF.

The table lists this clonotype with a few counts. The chain employs TRBV11-2 and TRBJ2-1; 14 bases are shared with TRBD2. In germline, CDR1 is SGHAT, CDR2 FQNNGV. The V and J ends lost 1 base and 4 bases, in that order; junction bases with no gene match: 6. The CDR3 runs 18 residues. The CDR3 coding sequence is TGTGCCAGCAGCTTAGGGACTAGCGGGGGGCTACCGTACAATGAGCAGTTCTTC. Its translation is CASSLGTSGGLPYNEQFF. The whole variable domain, filled in from reference TRBV11-2 and TRBJ2-1, reads EAGVAQSPRYKIIEKRQSVAFWCNPISGHATLYWYQQILGQGPKLLIQFQNNGVVDDSQLPKDRFSAERLKGVDSTLKIQPAKLEDSAVYLCASSLGTSGGLPYNEQFFGPGTRLTVL.

The chain combines TRBV18 with TRBJ1-1, with TRBD1 as a possible D gene (5 bases). The CDR3 has 13 amino acids. The ends were cut back, 9 bases at V and 1 base at J, with 12 bases in the middle. Per the germline V gene, CDR1 is KGHSH and CDR2 is LQKENI. The CDR3 protein is CASNVRENTEAFF. CDR3 DNA sequence: TGTGCCAGTAACGTCAGGGAGAACACTGAAGCTTTCTTT. Full variable domain (outside the CDR3, taken from reference TRBV18 and TRBJ1-1): NAGVMQNPRHLVRRRGQEARLRCSPMKGHSHVYWYRQLPEEGLKFMVYLQKENIIDESGMPKERFSAEFPKEGPSILRIQQVVRGDSAAYFCASNVRENTEAFFGQGTRLTVV.

Many counts were recorded for this clonotype. The V and J genes are TRBV5-1 and TRBJ1-2; possible D gene TRBD1, 6 bases. CDR1 SGHRS and CDR2 YFSETQ come from the germline V gene. The CDR3 has 13 amino acids. V lost 2 bases and J 6 bases, leaving 11 bases between the germline ends. The CDR3: CASSLSGGNGYTF. In nucleotides, the CDR3 is TGCGCCAGCAGCTTATCCGGGGGCAATGGCTACACCTTC.

Points on this clonotype: A much larger clone is a single base away; this may be a read error. This chain connects TRBV3-1 to TRBJ2-5, with 15 bases lining up with TRBD2. The CDR3 has 18 amino acids. Trimming took 1 base from V and 0 from J; bases not matched to a gene: 3. CDR1 and CDR2 (germline): LGHDT, YNNKEL (reference sequence). The CDR3 bases are TGTGCCAGCAGCCAAGGGACTAGCGGGGGGGCTCACCAAGAGACCCAGTACTTC. This codes for CASSQGTSGGAHQETQYF.

The genes are TRBV5-1 and TRBJ1-2; D may be TRBD1 (6 bases). The CDR3 length is 16 residues. Trimming took 4 bases from V and 4 from J, leaving 20 bases between them. CDR1 is SGHRS and CDR2 is YFSETQ in the germline V gene. CDR3 region: CASSPTSAGVTYGYTF. CDR3 in DNA: TGCGCCAGCAGCCCGACGTCGGCAGGGGTGACCTATGGCTACACCTTC.

This clonotype turned up a few times. The chain recombines TRBV5-1 with TRBJ2-1, with TRBD2 matching over 11 bases. The CDR3 runs 16 residues. Germline CDR1 is SGHRS and CDR2 is YFSETQ. V was clipped by 5 bases and J by 3 bases; unmatched bases: 7. The CDR3: CASRPPGTSGYNEQFF. DNA for the CDR3: TGCGCCAGCAGGCCTCCCGGGACTAGCGGCTACAATGAGCAGTTCTTC. The variable domain in full, completed from reference TRBV5-1 and TRBJ2-1, reads KAGVTQTPRYLIKTRGQQVTLSCSPISGHRSVSWYQQTPGQGLQFLFEYFSETQRNKGNFPGRFSGRQFSNSRSEMNVSTLELGDSALYLCASRPPGTSGYNEQFFGPGTRLTVL.

In its sample, this clonotype was seen a few times. The rearrangement links TRBV19 to TRBJ1-1; 7 bases map to TRBD1. CDR3 length: 14 amino acids. J lost 7 bases, V lost 7 bases, and 12 bases had no gene match. Germline assignment: CDR1 LNHDA and CDR2 SQIVND (reference sequence). Written as DNA, the CDR3 is TGTGCCAGTACTAAAAGGGGACAGCGAGATGAAGCTTTCTTT. Encoded protein: CASTKRGQRDEAFF.